The sequence of this T cell receptor (beta chain) was determined in a study of blood T cell repertoires in COVID-19. Across the study: T cells, B-cell-depleted T cells, or PBMCs supplied cDNA or gDNA.

Per the original data handling: How many nucleated cells were present was estimated from reference gene primer amplification. The data were produced by immunoSEQ multiplex PCR, yet TCRdb's version contains in-frame clones alone and is incomplete. V and J calls and clone size are those listed in that table; D and trimming were worked out from the DNA. This table holds under 400,000 clones, more than 70% found once. Enrolment of Seattle patients took place during active infection, and they were followed longitudinally. Trimming removed 0 bases from V and 4 bases from J; junction bases left unmatched: 4. The CDR3 length is 15 residues. Germline V gene sequence: CDR1 PRHDT, CDR2 FYEKMQ (reference sequence).

The TCR comes from a woman in her fifties or sixties with COVID-19, enrolled during active disease. Sequencing was carried out using peripheral blood. V and J are TRBV13 and TRBJ2-3, with 7 bases fitting TRBD2. CDR3 DNA: TGTGCCAGCAGCTTAGGGCGGGGGAGTCCAGATACGCAGTATTTT. Protein: CASSLGRGSPDTQYF.